This TCR beta chain was captured in a study of blood T cells in healthy people across ages. Study background: Researchers report that template switching captured about one barcoded beta molecule per two T cells.

This clonotype was observed a few times. The antigen is unknown. Combining a sample-barcoded 5' primer with a J-beta primer mix, a second PCR ran for roughly 6 to 11 cycles. TCRdb processed the 5' RACE reads anew with MiXCR; each CDR3 protein has one entry. Of about 1 million distinct CDR3 sequences in the sample, less than 25% were seen once. Study results and caveats: More naive CD4+ cells and higher diversity marked long-lived donors relative to aged donors.

These records were also assigned to another study, of T cells of mothers and their children. That study reports: In the second PCR, M1S primer introduced barcodes and 2-4 random bases. For related and unrelated pairs alike, thymic selection shapes TCR recombination output similarly.

This TCR was sampled from a girl aged 2-9 years in good health. Sequenced sample: blood.

CDR3 in DNA: TGCAGTGCTGGGAGACAGGGGGGGACCCAGTACTTC. Its protein product is CSAGRQGGTQYF. The rearrangement uses TRBV20-1 and TRBJ2-5, with 9 bases lining up with TRBD1. The CDR3 runs to 12 residues. Trimming removed 5 bases from V and 7 bases from J; junction bases left unmatched: 5. The germline V gene encodes CDR1 DFQATT and CDR2 SNEGSKA (reference sequence).